These T cell receptor beta chains were read from a single sample in a study of T cell repertoires in cytomegalovirus infection. Which antigens these TCRs recognize remains unknown. Via MiXCR, TCRdb re-called the reads, giving one row per CDR3 protein. The sample gives about half a million distinct CDR3 sequences, 30% to 40% of which show up once; 17% is in the top ten. The sample consisted of cultured PBMCs, taken from culture after CMV antigen stimulation. The origin of the receptors is a human donor in good health (CMV status not recorded). Some clones in this sample may be carry-over from other donors' samples. The CDR3 runs from the conserved cysteine through the conserved F or W. A D gene is named only where the DNA matches it firmly. Clone size is not always given. Where it is, it says once, few, many or a class for expanded clones.

abundance: NA
j_gene: TRBJ2-1
v_gene: TRBV7-2
d_gene: NA
CDR3aa: CASSRRGGDGYNEQFF
CDR3nt: TGTGCCAGCAGCCGCCGTGGAGGAGATGGGTACAATGAGCAGTTCTTC

abundance: NA
j_gene: TRBJ2-3
v_gene: TRBV20-1
d_gene: NA
CDR3aa: CSAWMELADTQYF
CDR3nt: TGCAGTGCCTGGATGGAGTTGGCAGATACGCAGTATTTT

abundance: few
j_gene: TRBJ2-1
v_gene: TRBV6-2/TRBV6-3
d_gene: NA
CDR3aa: CASSNSVFQFF
CDR3nt: TGTGCCAGCAGTAACAGCGTCTTTCAGTTCTTC

abundance: NA
j_gene: TRBJ2-1
v_gene: TRBV24-1
d_gene: NA
CDR3aa: CAASDWIPSHEQFF
CDR3nt: TGTGCCGCCAGTGATTGGATACCGTCCCATGAGCAGTTCTTC

abundance: NA
j_gene: TRBJ1-3
v_gene: TRBV10-3
d_gene: NA
CDR3aa: CAVRDISGNTIYF
CDR3nt: TGTGCCGTACGGGACATCTCTGGAAACACCATATATTTT

abundance: many
j_gene: TRBJ1-5
v_gene: TRBV20-1
d_gene: NA
CDR3aa: CSASVGSPQPQHF
CDR3nt: TGCAGTGCTAGTGTGGGGAGTCCCCAGCCCCAGCATTTT

abundance: few
j_gene: TRBJ2-1
v_gene: TRBV7-2
d_gene: TRBD2
CDR3aa: CATQETSGYNEQFF
CDR3nt: TGTGCCACCCAGGAGACTAGCGGTTACAATGAGCAGTTCTTC

abundance: many
j_gene: TRBJ1-2
v_gene: TRBV19
d_gene: TRBD1
CDR3aa: CASSIDQGRGRWGAGYTF
CDR3nt: TGTGCCAGTAGTATAGATCAGGGCAGGGGGCGATGGGGGGCCGGCTACACCTTC

abundance: NA
j_gene: TRBJ1-5
v_gene: TRBV30
d_gene: NA
CDR3aa: CAWSVRDGQPQHF
CDR3nt: TGTGCCTGGAGTGTACGGGACGGACAGCCCCAGCATTTT

abundance: NA
j_gene: TRBJ1-5
v_gene: TRBV7-2
d_gene: NA
CDR3aa: CASSLEVSNQPQHF
CDR3nt: TGTGCCAGCAGCTTAGAGGTTAGCAATCAGCCCCAGCATTTT

abundance: few
j_gene: TRBJ1-1
v_gene: TRBV11-2
d_gene: TRBD1
CDR3aa: CASSDRRQGDTEAFF
CDR3nt: TGTGCCAGCAGCGACCGACGACAGGGCGATACTGAAGCTTTCTTT

abundance: NA
j_gene: TRBJ2-7
v_gene: TRBV7-9
d_gene: TRBD2
CDR3aa: CASSSGLAEYEQYF
CDR3nt: TGTGCCAGCAGCTCGGGACTAGCTGAATACGAGCAGTACTTC

abundance: once
j_gene: TRBJ2-1
v_gene: TRBV6-2/TRBV6-3
d_gene: TRBD2
CDR3aa: CASSYRGLARDEQFF
CDR3nt: TGTGCCAGCAGCTATCGAGGACTAGCGAGGGATGAGCAGTTCTTC

abundance: NA
j_gene: TRBJ2-1
v_gene: TRBV29-1
d_gene: NA
CDR3aa: CSVDGGGLDEQFF
CDR3nt: TGCAGCGTTGACGGCGGAGGGCTGGATGAGCAGTTCTTC

abundance: NA
j_gene: TRBJ1-1
v_gene: TRBV19
d_gene: NA
CDR3aa: CASSRDRRVTEAFF
CDR3nt: TGTGCCAGTAGCCGGGACCGAAGGGTGACTGAAGCTTTCTTT

abundance: NA
j_gene: TRBJ2-4
v_gene: TRBV19
d_gene: NA
CDR3aa: CASSPGAPRETKNIQYF
CDR3nt: TGTGCCAGTAGTCCAGGGGCCCCGCGGGAGACCAAAAACATTCAGTACTTC

abundance: many
j_gene: TRBJ2-7
v_gene: TRBV7-9
d_gene: TRBD2
CDR3aa: CASSSSGRRNEQYF
CDR3nt: TGTGCCAGCAGCTCTAGCGGGAGGCGGAACGAGCAGTACTTC

abundance: NA
j_gene: TRBJ2-1
v_gene: TRBV24-1
d_gene: TRBD1
CDR3aa: CATSDPGLQGSNEQFF
CDR3nt: TGTGCCACCAGTGATCCCGGGCTACAGGGGAGCAATGAGCAGTTCTTC

abundance: few
j_gene: TRBJ2-1
v_gene: TRBV9
d_gene: TRBD2
CDR3aa: CASSVSGSGPSYNEQFF
CDR3nt: TGTGCCAGCAGCGTAAGCGGGAGCGGGCCCTCCTACAATGAGCAGTTCTTC

abundance: NA
j_gene: TRBJ2-4
v_gene: TRBV19
d_gene: NA
CDR3aa: CASSIGGVAKNIQYF
CDR3nt: TGTGCCAGTAGTATAGGGGGGGTAGCCAAAAACATTCAGTACTTC

abundance: NA
j_gene: TRBJ2-2
v_gene: TRBV3-1
d_gene: TRBD1
CDR3aa: CASSLGTGAGTGELFF
CDR3nt: TGTGCCAGCAGCCTAGGGACAGGGGCAGGCACCGGGGAGCTGTTTTTT

abundance: NA
j_gene: TRBJ1-5
v_gene: TRBV28
d_gene: NA
CDR3aa: CASSPRTLMGQPQHF
CDR3nt: TGTGCCAGCAGCCCCAGGACCCTGATGGGACAGCCCCAGCATTTT